The text below deals with one TCR beta chain. The CDR3 has 14 amino acids. V dropped 3 bases and J dropped 1; count of bases not matched to a gene: 3. Germline V lookup: CDR1 SGDLS, CDR2 YYNGEE. These data come from a study of blood T cell repertoires in COVID-19. This table comes from immunoSEQ multiplex PCR, and its TCRdb copy is limited to in-frame clones, with some not included. This table holds approximately 35,000 clones, 70% to 80% found once. The clonotype was recovered from a man at least 80 years old with acute or convalescent COVID-19. The V call is TRBV9, the J call TRBJ2-7; the match to TRBD1 covers 8 bases. Material: peripheral blood. The chain's CDR3 is CASSGTGSSYEQYF. As DNA, the CDR3 is TGTGCCAGCAGCGGGACAGGGAGTTCCTACGAGCAGTACTTC. Filled out from reference TRBV9 and TRBJ2-7, the complete variable domain reads DSGVTQTPKHLITATGQRVTLRCSPRSGDLSVYWYQQSLDQGLQFLIQYYNGEERAKGNILERFSAQQFPDLHSELNLSSLELGDSALYFCASSGTGSSYEQYFGPGTRLTVT.